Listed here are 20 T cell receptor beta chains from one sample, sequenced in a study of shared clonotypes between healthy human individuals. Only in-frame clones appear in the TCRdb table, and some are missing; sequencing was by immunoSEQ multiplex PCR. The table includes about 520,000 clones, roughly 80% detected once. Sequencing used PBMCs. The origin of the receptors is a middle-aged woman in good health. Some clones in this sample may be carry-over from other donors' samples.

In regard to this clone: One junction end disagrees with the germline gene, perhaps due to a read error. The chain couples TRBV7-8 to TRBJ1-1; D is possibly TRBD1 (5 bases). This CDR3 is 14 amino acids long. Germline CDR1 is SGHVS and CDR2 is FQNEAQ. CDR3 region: CATSRRGAGTEAFF. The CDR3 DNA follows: TGTGCCACCAGCCGCCGGGGCGCTGGGACTGAAGCTTTCTTT.

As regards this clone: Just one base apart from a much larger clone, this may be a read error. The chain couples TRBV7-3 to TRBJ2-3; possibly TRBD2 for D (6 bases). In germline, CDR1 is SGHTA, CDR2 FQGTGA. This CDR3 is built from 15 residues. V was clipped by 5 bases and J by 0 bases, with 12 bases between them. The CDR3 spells CASSISGTSTDTQYF. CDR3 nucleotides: TGTGCCAGCAGCATTAGCGGAACTAGCACAGATACGCAGTATTTT.

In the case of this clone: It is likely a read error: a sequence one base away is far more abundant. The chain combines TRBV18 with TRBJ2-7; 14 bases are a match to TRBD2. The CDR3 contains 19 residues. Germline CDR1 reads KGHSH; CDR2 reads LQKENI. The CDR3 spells CAISPPYSGLAGDLNEQYF. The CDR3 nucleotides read TGTGCCATCTCACCACCCTACTCGGGACTAGCGGGAGATTTGAACGAGCAGTACTTC.

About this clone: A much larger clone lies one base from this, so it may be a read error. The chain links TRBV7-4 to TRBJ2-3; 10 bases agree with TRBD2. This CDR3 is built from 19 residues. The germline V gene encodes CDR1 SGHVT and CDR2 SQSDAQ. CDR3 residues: CASGLAGGGMSSSTDTQYF. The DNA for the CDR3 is TGTGCCAGCGGCTTAGCGGGAGGCGGGATGAGTTCTTCTACAGATACGCAGTATTTT.

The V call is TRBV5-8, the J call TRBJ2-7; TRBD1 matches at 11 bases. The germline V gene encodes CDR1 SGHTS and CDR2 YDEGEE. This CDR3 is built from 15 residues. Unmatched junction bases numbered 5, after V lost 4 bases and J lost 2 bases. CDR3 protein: CASSEPGQGAYEQYF. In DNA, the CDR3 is TGTGCCAGCAGCGAACCGGGACAGGGGGCCTACGAGCAGTACTTC. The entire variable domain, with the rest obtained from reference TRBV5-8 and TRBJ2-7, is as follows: EAGVTQSPTHLIKTRGQQATLRCSPISGHTSVYWYQQALGLGLQFLLWYDEGEERNRGNFPPRFSGRQFPNYSSELNVNALELEDSALYLCASSEPGQGAYEQYFGPGTRLTVT.

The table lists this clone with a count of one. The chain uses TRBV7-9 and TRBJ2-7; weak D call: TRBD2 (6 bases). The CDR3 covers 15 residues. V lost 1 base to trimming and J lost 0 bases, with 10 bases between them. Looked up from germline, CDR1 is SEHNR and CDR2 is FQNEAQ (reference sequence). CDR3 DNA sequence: TGTGCCAGCAGCTTAGGGGCGGGGCTCTCCTACGAGCAGTACTTC. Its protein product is CASSLGAGLSYEQYF.

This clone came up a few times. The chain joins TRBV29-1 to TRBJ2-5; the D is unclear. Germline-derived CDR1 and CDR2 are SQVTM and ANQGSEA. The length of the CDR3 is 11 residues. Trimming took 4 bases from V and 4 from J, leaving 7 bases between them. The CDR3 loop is CSVGPLETQYF. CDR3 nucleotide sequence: TGCAGCGTTGGACCCTTAGAGACCCAGTACTTC.

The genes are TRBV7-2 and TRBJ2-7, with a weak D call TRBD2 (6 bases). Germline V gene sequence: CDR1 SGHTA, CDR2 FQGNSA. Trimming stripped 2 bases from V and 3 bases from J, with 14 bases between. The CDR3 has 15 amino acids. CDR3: CASSLYSGNIYEQYF. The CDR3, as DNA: TGTGCCAGCAGCTTATATAGCGGAAATATCTACGAGCAGTACTTC.

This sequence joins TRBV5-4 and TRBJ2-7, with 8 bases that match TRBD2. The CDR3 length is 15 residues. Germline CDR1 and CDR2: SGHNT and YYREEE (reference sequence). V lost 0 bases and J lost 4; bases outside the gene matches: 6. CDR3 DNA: TGTGCCAGCAGCTTGGGTAGCGGGAAGGCATACGAGCAGTACTTC. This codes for CASSLGSGKAYEQYF. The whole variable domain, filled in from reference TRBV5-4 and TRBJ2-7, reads ETGVTQSPTHLIKTRGQQVTLRCSSQSGHNTVSWYQQALGQGPQFIFQYYREEENGRGNFPPRFSGLQFPNYSSELNVNALELDDSALYLCASSLGSGKAYEQYFGPGTRLTVT.

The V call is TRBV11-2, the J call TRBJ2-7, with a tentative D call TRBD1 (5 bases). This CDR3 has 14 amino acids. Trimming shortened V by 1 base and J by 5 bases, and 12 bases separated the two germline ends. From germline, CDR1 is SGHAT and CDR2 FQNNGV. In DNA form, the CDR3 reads TGTGCCAGCAGCTTAGGCAGGGAAGTGGACGAGCAGTACTTC. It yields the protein CASSLGREVDEQYF.

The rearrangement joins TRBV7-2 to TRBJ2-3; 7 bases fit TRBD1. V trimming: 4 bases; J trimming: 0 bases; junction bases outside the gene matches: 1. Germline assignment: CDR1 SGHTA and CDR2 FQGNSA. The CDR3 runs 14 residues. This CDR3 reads CASSSDRSTDTQYF. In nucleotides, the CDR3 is TGTGCCAGCAGCTCGGACAGGAGCACAGATACGCAGTATTTT.

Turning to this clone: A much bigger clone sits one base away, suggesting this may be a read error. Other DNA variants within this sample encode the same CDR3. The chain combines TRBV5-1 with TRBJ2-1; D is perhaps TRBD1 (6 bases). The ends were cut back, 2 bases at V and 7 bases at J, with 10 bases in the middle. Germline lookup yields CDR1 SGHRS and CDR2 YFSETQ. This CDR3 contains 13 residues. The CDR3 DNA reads TGCGCCAGCAGCTTAGCCACAGGGAATGAGCAGTTCTTC. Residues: CASSLATGNEQFF. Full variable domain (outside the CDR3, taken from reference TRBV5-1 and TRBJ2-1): KAGVTQTPRYLIKTRGQQVTLSCSPISGHRSVSWYQQTPGQGLQFLFEYFSETQRNKGNFPGRFSGRQFSNSRSEMNVSTLELGDSALYLCASSLATGNEQFFGPGTRLTVL.

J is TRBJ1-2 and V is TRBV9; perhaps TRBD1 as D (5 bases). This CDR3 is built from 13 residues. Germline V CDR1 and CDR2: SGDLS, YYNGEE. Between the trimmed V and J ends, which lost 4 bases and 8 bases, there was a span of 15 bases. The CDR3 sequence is CASSPGGGSGYTF. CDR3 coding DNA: TGTGCCAGCAGCCCCGGGGGAGGGTCCGGCTACACCTTC.

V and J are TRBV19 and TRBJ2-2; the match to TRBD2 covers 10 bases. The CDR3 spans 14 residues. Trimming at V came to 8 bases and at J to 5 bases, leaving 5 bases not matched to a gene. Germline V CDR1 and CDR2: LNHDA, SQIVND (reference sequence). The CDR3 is CASLAGEVTGELFF. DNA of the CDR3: TGTGCCAGTCTAGCGGGAGAGGTTACCGGGGAGCTGTTTTTT.

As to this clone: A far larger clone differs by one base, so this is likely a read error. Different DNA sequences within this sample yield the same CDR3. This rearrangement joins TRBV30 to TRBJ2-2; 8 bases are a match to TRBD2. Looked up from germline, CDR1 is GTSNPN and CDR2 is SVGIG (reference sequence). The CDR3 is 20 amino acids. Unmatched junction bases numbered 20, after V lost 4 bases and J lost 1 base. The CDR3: CAWTMRGKLAEPLNTGELFF. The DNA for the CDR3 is TGTGCCTGGACCATGCGAGGGAAACTAGCGGAGCCGCTGAACACCGGGGAGCTGTTTTTT.

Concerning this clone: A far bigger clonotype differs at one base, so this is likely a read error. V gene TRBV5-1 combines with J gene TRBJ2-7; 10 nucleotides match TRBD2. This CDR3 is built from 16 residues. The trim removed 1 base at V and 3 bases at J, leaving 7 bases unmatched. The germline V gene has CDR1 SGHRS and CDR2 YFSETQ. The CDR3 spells CASSLQGSGRIYEQYF. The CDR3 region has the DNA TGCGCCAGCAGCTTGCAGGGTAGCGGGAGGATCTACGAGCAGTACTTC.

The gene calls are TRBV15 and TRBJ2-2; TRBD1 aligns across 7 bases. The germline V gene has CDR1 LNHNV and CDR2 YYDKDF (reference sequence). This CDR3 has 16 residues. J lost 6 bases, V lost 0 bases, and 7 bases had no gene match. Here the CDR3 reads CATSRDPQGMAGELFF. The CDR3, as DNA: TGTGCCACCAGCAGAGACCCACAGGGGATGGCCGGGGAGCTGTTTTTT.

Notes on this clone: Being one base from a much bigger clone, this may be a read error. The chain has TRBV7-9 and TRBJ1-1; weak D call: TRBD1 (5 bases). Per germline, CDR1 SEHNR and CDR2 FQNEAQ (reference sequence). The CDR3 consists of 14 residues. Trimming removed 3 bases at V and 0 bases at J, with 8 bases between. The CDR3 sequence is CASSFDRLNTEAFF. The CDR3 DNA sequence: TGTGCCAGCAGCTTTGACAGACTGAACACTGAAGCTTTCTTT.

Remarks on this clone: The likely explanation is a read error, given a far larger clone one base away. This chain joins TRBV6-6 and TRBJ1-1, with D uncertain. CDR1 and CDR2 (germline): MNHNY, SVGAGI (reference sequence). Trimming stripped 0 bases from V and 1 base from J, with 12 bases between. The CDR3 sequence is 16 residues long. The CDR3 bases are TGTGCCAGCAGTTACTCTCGGGCAGAAGAGAACACTGAAGCTTTCTTT. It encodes CASSYSRAEENTEAFF.

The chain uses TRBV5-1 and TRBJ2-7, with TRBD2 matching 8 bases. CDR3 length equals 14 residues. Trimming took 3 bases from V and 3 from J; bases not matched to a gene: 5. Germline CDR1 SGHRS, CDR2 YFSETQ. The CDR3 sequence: CASSSGLDNYEQYF. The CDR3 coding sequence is TGCGCCAGCAGCTCGGGACTAGATAACTACGAGCAGTACTTC.